Listed here are 26 T cell receptor beta chains from one sample, sequenced in a study of memory CD4+ T cells and cytomegalovirus serostatus. Profiling relied on immunoSEQ multiplex PCR, and the TCRdb table lists in-frame clones only, not all of them. The sample holds some 50,000 clones, roughly 79% seen once. Single viable CD3+CD4+CD8-CD45RO+ cells were sorted as the memory CD4+ T cells. The sample comprised memory CD4+ T cells from blood. The receptor set was obtained from an adult in good health and CMV-seronegative.

The chain is built from TRBV5-1 and TRBJ2-3; 13 positions agree with TRBD2. This CDR3 contains 15 residues. V trimming: 4 bases; J trimming: 6 bases; junction bases outside the gene matches: 5. CDR1 and CDR2 (germline): SGHRS, YFSETQ. CDR3 sequence (DNA): TGCGCCAGCAGCGAACTAGCGGGAGGGATCGATACGCAGTATTTT. It specifies CASSELAGGIDTQYF.

This clone occurred once. The genes are TRBV27 and TRBJ2-7, with 7 nucleotides matching TRBD1. This CDR3 spans 15 amino acids. V lost 5 bases, J lost 0 bases, and 7 bases stayed unmatched. CDR1 MNHEY and CDR2 SMNVEV come from the germline V gene (reference sequence). CDR3 in DNA: TGTGCCAGCAGTCGAGATACAGGGGCCTCCTACGAGCAGTACTTC. Its translation: CASSRDTGASYEQYF.

The V and J genes are TRBV7-2 and TRBJ2-1; tentatively, D is TRBD1 (5 bases). The CDR3 contains 14 residues. Trimming pared 5 bases from V and 9 bases from J, leaving 17 bases between. Germline assignment: CDR1 SGHTA and CDR2 FQGNSA. CDR3 sequence reads: CASSPPPGLGEQFF. The CDR3, as DNA: TGTGCCAGCAGCCCGCCCCCAGGGCTGGGTGAGCAGTTCTTC.

This chain links TRBV7-2 with TRBJ2-5; no clear D gene. Per germline, CDR1 SGHTA and CDR2 FQGNSA. The length of the CDR3 is 13 residues. V shed 1 base and J shed 6 bases, with 9 bases lying between them. The CDR3 is CASSLGLGKTQYF. The CDR3 DNA reads TGTGCCAGCAGCTTAGGACTCGGAAAGACCCAGTACTTC.

The chain carries TRBV7-3 and TRBJ2-6; TRBD1 aligns across 8 bases. This CDR3 has 18 amino acids. V lost 1 base and J lost 2; bases outside the gene matches: 7. Germline values: CDR1 SGHTA, CDR2 FQGTGA. The DNA of the CDR3 is TGTGCCAGCAGCTTAAATGGCAGGGGGCGGACTGGGGCCAACGTCCTGACTTTC. It translates to CASSLNGRGRTGANVLTF.

CDR3: CASSSETEAFF. CDR3 coding DNA: TGTGCCAGCAGTTCAGAAACTGAAGCTTTCTTT. The chain combines TRBV6-5 with TRBJ1-1; D unclear. Germline V lookup: CDR1 MNHEY, CDR2 SVGAGI. V was shortened by 4 bases and J by 5 bases, with 5 bases between the two germline ends. CDR3 size: 11 residues.

The gene calls are TRBV14 and TRBJ1-2; D may be TRBD1 (5 bases). The germline CDR1 and CDR2 sequences are SGHDN and FVKESK. The germline V and J ends were trimmed by 0 bases and 3 bases, with 8 bases remaining between them. This CDR3 is built from 14 residues. The CDR3: CASSQDARDYGYTF. The CDR3, as DNA: TGTGCCAGCAGCCAAGATGCCAGGGACTATGGCTACACCTTC.

The gene calls are TRBV6-1 and TRBJ2-1, with D possibly TRBD1 on 7 matching bases. CDR1 and CDR2 from the germline V gene are MNHNS and SASEGT. V lost 2 bases to trimming and J lost 3 bases, with 14 bases between them. There are 16 residues in the CDR3. This CDR3 reads CASSEQPRGDYNEQFF. CDR3 DNA sequence: TGTGCCAGCAGTGAACAGCCCAGGGGGGACTACAATGAGCAGTTCTTC.

The rearrangement links TRBV5-1 to TRBJ1-5, with 9 bases fitting TRBD1. Germline assignment: CDR1 SGHRS and CDR2 YFSETQ. Unmatched junction bases numbered 5, after V lost 4 bases and J lost 3 bases. This CDR3 region has 15 residues. CDR3 residues: CASSAGTGINQPQHF. In DNA, the CDR3 is TGCGCCAGCAGCGCCGGGACAGGGATCAATCAGCCCCAGCATTTT.

The CDR3 loop is CASSLLGGLGSPLHF. The CDR3 bases are TGCGCCAGCAGCCTCTTAGGGGGGTTGGGGTCACCCCTCCACTTT. This chain joins TRBV4-3 and TRBJ1-6, with a tentative D call TRBD1 (6 bases). Germline V gene lookup returns CDR1 LGHNA and CDR2 YSLEER. Trimming left V 4 bases short and J 10 bases short, with 17 bases between. The CDR3 totals 15 residues.

This chain links TRBV6-1 with TRBJ2-1, with no clear D. V was pared by 4 bases and J by 7 bases, with 11 bases between. Per germline, CDR1 MNHNS and CDR2 SASEGT. CDR3 length equals 13 residues. CDR3 protein: CASSVNKKNEQFF. CDR3 coding DNA: TGTGCCAGCAGTGTCAACAAGAAGAATGAGCAGTTCTTC.

The chain has TRBV5-4 and TRBJ2-7; 8 nucleotides align to TRBD2. The CDR3 runs to 15 residues. CDR1 is SGHNT and CDR2 is YYREEE in the germline V gene (reference sequence). J lost 2 bases, V lost 6 bases, and 10 bases had no gene match. CDR3 nucleotides: TGTGCCAGCACCGTCCGGACTAGCTCAACCTACGAGCAGTACTTC. Amino acids: CASTVRTSSTYEQYF.

The chain recombines TRBV5-8 with TRBJ1-4; D may be TRBD1 (5 bases). Germline lookup yields CDR1 SGHTS and CDR2 YDEGEE. The CDR3 has 15 residues. V lost 5 bases and J lost 8, with 19 bases in between. CDR3 sequence: CASRREWDLREKLFF. The CDR3 coding sequence is TGTGCCAGCAGGCGGGAGTGGGACTTGAGAGAAAAACTGTTTTTT.

The V call is TRBV28, the J call TRBJ1-4; D not resolved. Trimming stripped 3 bases from V and 8 bases from J, with 13 bases between. Germline CDR1 and CDR2: MDHEN and SYDVKM. The CDR3 has 14 residues. The DNA of the CDR3 is TGTGCCAGCAGTTTCTGGCGGCCGAACGAAAAACTGTTTTTT. This gives the protein CASSFWRPNEKLFF.

The chain uses TRBV18 and TRBJ2-7; 12 nucleotides match TRBD2. Germline CDR1 and CDR2: KGHSH and LQKENI. The CDR3 has 16 amino acids. Unmatched junction bases numbered 8, after V lost 5 bases and J lost 3 bases. The CDR3 DNA reads as TGTGCCAGCTCATTTTCGACTAGCGGGAGTGGCTACGAGCAGTACTTC. It encodes CASSFSTSGSGYEQYF.

V usage is TRBV7-3 and J usage is TRBJ2-2; D possibly corresponds to TRBD2 (7 bases). V was pared by 5 bases and J by 5 bases, with 18 bases between. This CDR3 is 16 amino acids long. Germline-derived CDR1 and CDR2 are SGHTA and FQGTGA. The CDR3 DNA reads as TGTGCCAGCAGCAGGTCGGGCGGGGGCAGGACCGGGGAGCTGTTTTTT. It yields the protein CASSRSGGGRTGELFF.

Turning to this clone: At one end the junction does not follow the germline gene, possibly because of a read error. CDR3 bases: TGTGCTAGCAGCTTAGATCCTCAAAGCTCCTACAATGAGCAGTTCTTC. Its translation is CASSLDPQSSYNEQFF. The genes are TRBV7-7 and TRBJ2-1; no firm D call. This CDR3 is 16 amino acids long. Germline values: CDR1 SSHAT, CDR2 FNYEAQ (reference sequence).

In this sample, this clone turned up a few times. The rearrangement joins TRBV19 to TRBJ1-1; TRBD1 might be the D (5 bases). The CDR3 extends over 18 amino acids. CDR1 and CDR2 from the germline V gene are LNHDA and SQIVND (reference sequence). Trimming left V 6 bases short and J 4 bases short, with 27 bases between. The CDR3 spells CASRSQQANTLSLTEAFF. Here the CDR3 DNA reads TGTGCCAGTAGGAGCCAACAGGCGAATACCCTTTCTCTCACTGAAGCTTTCTTT.

CDR3 loop: CASSGTGSLEQYF. Written as DNA, the CDR3 is TGTGCCAGTAGTGGGACAGGGTCCCTCGAGCAGTACTTC. This sequence joins TRBV19 and TRBJ2-7, with 9 bases lining up with TRBD1. Germline V lookup: CDR1 LNHDA, CDR2 SQIVND (reference sequence). Trimming removed 5 bases from V and 6 bases from J; junction bases left unmatched: 5. The CDR3 totals 13 residues.

This chain uses TRBV28 with TRBJ1-2; 9 bases map to TRBD1. The trim removed 5 bases at V and 2 bases at J, leaving 9 bases unmatched. The CDR3 extends over 16 amino acids. The germline V gene encodes CDR1 MDHEN and CDR2 SYDVKM. CDR3 residues: CASSPLGQGSNYGYTF. CDR3 in DNA: TGTGCCAGCAGTCCCCTGGGACAGGGATCCAACTATGGCTACACCTTC.

The V and J genes are TRBV11-2 and TRBJ2-5; 12 bases fit TRBD2. Germline CDR1 is SGHAT and CDR2 is FQNNGV. CDR3 length equals 15 residues. After removal of 5 bases from V and 5 bases from J, the junction contained 6 bases not matched to a gene. This chain's CDR3 is CASSPLAGGRETQYF. CDR3 coding DNA: TGTGCCAGCAGCCCCCTAGCGGGAGGGCGGGAGACCCAGTACTTC.

The V call is TRBV5-6, the J call TRBJ2-7; 7 bases are shared with TRBD2. V trimming: 6 bases; J trimming: 6 bases; junction bases outside the gene matches: 12. Germline V gene data show CDR1 as SGHDT and CDR2 as YYEEEE. The CDR3 extends over 14 amino acids. Written as DNA, the CDR3 is TGTGCCAGCATTACCGGGGAGGGTACCTCCGAGCAGTACTTC. Protein sequence: CASITGEGTSEQYF.

V usage is TRBV18 and J usage is TRBJ2-4; 7 nucleotides match TRBD2. J was trimmed by 6 bases and V by 3 bases; bases with no gene match: 2. The germline gives CDR1 KGHSH, CDR2 LQKENI. The CDR3 runs to 13 residues. CDR3 sequence reads: CASSPAGVNIQYF. Written as DNA, the CDR3 is TGTGCCAGCTCACCGGCGGGAGTAAACATTCAGTACTTC.

On this clone itself: The junction does not match germline at one end; this may be a read error. The V and J genes are TRBV28 and TRBJ1-1; no clear D gene. Germline CDR1 reads MDHEN; CDR2 reads SYDVKM. The CDR3 covers 14 residues. The CDR3 is CASSLTGRNSEAFF. DNA of the CDR3: TGTGCCAGCAGTTTAACTGGGAGGAACTCTGAAGCTTTCTTT.

V and J are TRBV6-6 and TRBJ1-1; D unclear. V was trimmed by 6 bases and J by 5 bases, leaving 13 bases between them. This CDR3 region has 13 residues. Germline V lookup: CDR1 MNHNY, CDR2 SVGAGI (reference sequence). CDR3 region: CASRTAGKTEAFF. CDR3 bases: TGTGCCAGCAGGACGGCCGGAAAAACTGAAGCTTTCTTT.

The gene calls are TRBV12-2 and TRBJ1-1; no DNA check was done on the table's D call, TRBD1. TRBV12-2 is a pseudogene segment. The CDR3 spans 14 residues. The DNA of the CDR3 is TGTGCAAGTCGGCCAGGGGGCTGGGGCACTGAAGCTTTCTTT. The encoded protein is CASRPGGWGTEAFF.